The source of this T cell receptor beta chain is a study of T-cell reconstitution after alpha-beta-depleted transplantation in children. This clonotype showed up just a few times. Its cognate antigen is unknown. Preparing the TCRbeta library involved the use of unique molecular identifiers. TCRdb itself ran the PCR reads through MiXCR, one entry per CDR3 protein. Of over 45,000 distinct CDR3 sequences in the sample, about 10% were seen once. The germline V gene has CDR1 SNHLY and CDR2 FYNNEI. The CDR3 contains 13 residues. Trimming cost V 10 bases and J 0 bases; bases outside gene matches: 4. Points from the study as a whole: Surviving recipient cells, namely T cells and thymic progenitors, were the source of high day-60 TCRbeta diversity in some patients. The study reportedly traced alpha-beta T cells about two months after transplant to several hundred expanded graft clones. The main origin of T-cell counts and diversity one year after transplant was newly produced T cells.

The rearrangement joins TRBV2 to TRBJ2-3; 7 nucleotides agree with TRBD2. The clonotype was recovered from a male patient between 2 and 15 years old who had a stem cell transplant for chronic granulomatous disease, so the T cells may come from the graft donor. This specimen consisted of PBMCs, mostly from graft donor cells, obtained 60 days after TCRalphabeta/CD19-depleted stem cell transplant. The CDR3 DNA reads TGTGCCAAAGATAGCGGGAGCACAGATACGCAGTATTTT. Translating gives CAKDSGSTDTQYF.